These T cell receptor beta chains were read from a single sample in a study of shared clonotypes between healthy human individuals. Generated by immunoSEQ multiplex PCR, the TCRdb table keeps only in-frame clones and is missing some. This table has about 510,000 clones, 90% to 97% appearing once. The sequenced sample consisted of naive CD4+ T cells sorted from blood. The receptors derive from a woman between 25 and 40 years old in good health. Each CDR3 is given with its conserved first and last residue. The order of the fields is V gene, clone size, D gene, J gene, CDR3 protein, CDR3 DNA. A D gene is named only where the DNA matches it firmly. Size values are once, few and many counts, or a class for expanded clones, and some rows have none.

v_gene: TRBV5-1
abundance: .
d_gene: .
j_gene: TRBJ1-1
CDR3aa: CASSSDTEAFF
CDR3nt: TGCGCCAGCAGCTCCGACACTGAAGCTTTCTTT

v_gene: TRBV5-4
abundance: .
d_gene: .
j_gene: TRBJ1-2
CDR3aa: CASSLKSLGHLYGYTF
CDR3nt: TGTGCCAGCAGCTTGAAGTCCCTGGGGCATCTCTATGGCTACACCTTC

v_gene: TRBV5-1
abundance: few
d_gene: .
j_gene: TRBJ1-1
CDR3aa: CASSLASRGNTEAFF
CDR3nt: TGCGCCAGCAGCTTGGCCTCCAGGGGGAACACTGAAGCTTTCTTT

v_gene: TRBV7-9
abundance: .
d_gene: .
j_gene: TRBJ2-3
CDR3aa: CASSFGHPFTDTQYF
CDR3nt: TGTGCCAGCAGCTTTGGTCATCCTTTCACAGATACGCAGTATTTT

v_gene: TRBV18
abundance: .
d_gene: .
j_gene: TRBJ2-5
CDR3aa: CASSLARETQYF
CDR3nt: TGTGCCAGCTCACTGGCCCGGGAGACCCAGTACTTC

v_gene: TRBV28
abundance: .
d_gene: TRBD1
j_gene: TRBJ1-4
CDR3aa: CASRDRETNEKLFF
CDR3nt: TGTGCCAGCAGGGACAGGGAAACTAATGAAAAACTGTTTTTT

v_gene: TRBV25-1
abundance: .
d_gene: TRBD1
j_gene: TRBJ2-7
CDR3aa: CASSAGQGTYF
CDR3nt: TGTGCCAGCAGTGCGGGACAGGGCACGTACTTC

v_gene: TRBV2
abundance: .
d_gene: TRBD2
j_gene: TRBJ2-5
CDR3aa: CASRKGGLAGPQETQYF
CDR3nt: TGTGCCAGCAGGAAGGGAGGACTAGCGGGACCCCAAGAGACCCAGTACTTC

v_gene: TRBV4-2
abundance: once
d_gene: TRBD2
j_gene: TRBJ2-3
CDR3aa: CASSRVSGRAIDTQYF
CDR3nt: TGTGCCAGCAGTCGGGTTAGCGGGAGGGCCATAGATACGCAGTATTTT

v_gene: TRBV28
abundance: once
d_gene: TRBD1
j_gene: TRBJ1-1
CDR3aa: CASSSSQGAGNTEAFF
CDR3nt: TGTGCCAGCAGTTCCTCCCAGGGGGCTGGTAACACTGAAGCTTTCTTT

v_gene: TRBV28
abundance: .
d_gene: .
j_gene: TRBJ2-3
CDR3aa: CASRGASFPTDTQYF
CDR3nt: TGTGCCAGCAGGGGCGCTAGCTTCCCCACAGATACGCAGTATTTT

v_gene: TRBV11-2
abundance: .
d_gene: .
j_gene: TRBJ2-5
CDR3aa: CASSPIRGPSMGETQYF
CDR3nt: TGTGCCAGCAGCCCCATCCGGGGACCCTCTATGGGGGAGACCCAGTACTTC

v_gene: TRBV6-4
abundance: once
d_gene: TRBD1
j_gene: TRBJ2-7
CDR3aa: CASSQTGGSYEQYF
CDR3nt: TGTGCCAGCAGTCAGACAGGGGGCAGCTACGAGCAGTACTTC

v_gene: TRBV19
abundance: once
d_gene: TRBD1
j_gene: TRBJ1-5
CDR3aa: CASSKVGQDYWMGNQPQHF
CDR3nt: TGTGCCAGTAGTAAGGTAGGACAGGATTATTGGATGGGGAATCAGCCCCAGCATTTT

v_gene: TRBV5-1
abundance: .
d_gene: .
j_gene: TRBJ2-1
CDR3aa: CASSLVAYEQFF
CDR3nt: TGCGCCAGCAGCTTGGTCGCTTATGAGCAGTTCTTC

v_gene: TRBV7-3
abundance: .
d_gene: .
j_gene: TRBJ1-1
CDR3aa: CASSLGSGASEAFF
CDR3nt: TGTGCCAGCAGCTTAGGTTCGGGTGCGTCTGAAGCTTTCTTT

v_gene: TRBV6-9
abundance: .
d_gene: TRBD1
j_gene: TRBJ2-7
CDR3aa: CASKETGIYEQYF
CDR3nt: TGTGCCAGCAAGGAGACAGGGATCTACGAGCAGTACTTC

v_gene: TRBV7-9
abundance: .
d_gene: .
j_gene: TRBJ2-7
CDR3aa: CASSLDWQGSHEQYF
CDR3nt: TGTGCCAGCAGCTTAGATTGGCAGGGGTCACACGAGCAGTACTTC

v_gene: TRBV28
abundance: .
d_gene: .
j_gene: TRBJ1-1
CDR3aa: CASSLFGGWKQAYTEAFF
CDR3nt: TGTGCCAGCAGTTTATTTGGGGGGTGGAAACAGGCTTACACTGAAGCTTTCTTT

v_gene: TRBV10-2
abundance: .
d_gene: TRBD1
j_gene: TRBJ1-2
CDR3aa: CASSESNFAGGRGYTF
CDR3nt: TGCGCCAGCAGTGAGTCGAATTTTGCAGGGGGCCGTGGCTACACCTTC

v_gene: TRBV29-1
abundance: .
d_gene: .
j_gene: TRBJ2-3
CDR3aa: CSVVFPSDTQYF
CDR3nt: TGCAGCGTTGTTTTTCCCAGTGATACGCAGTATTTT

v_gene: TRBV30
abundance: .
d_gene: TRBD2
j_gene: TRBJ2-1
CDR3aa: CAWPLAGGPFYNEQFF
CDR3nt: TGTGCCTGGCCACTAGCGGGAGGGCCGTTCTACAATGAGCAGTTCTTC

v_gene: TRBV6-5
abundance: .
d_gene: .
j_gene: TRBJ2-3
CDR3aa: CASSYSRGATDTQYF
CDR3nt: TGTGCCAGCAGTTACTCTAGGGGCGCAACAGATACGCAGTATTTT

v_gene: TRBV6-5
abundance: .
d_gene: .
j_gene: TRBJ1-4
CDR3aa: CASSPLGGTNEKLFF
CDR3nt: TGTGCCAGCAGCCCACTGGGGGGGACTAATGAAAAACTGTTTTTT

v_gene: TRBV28
abundance: .
d_gene: .
j_gene: TRBJ1-2
CDR3aa: CASTQGLRGYTF
CDR3nt: TGTGCCAGCACCCAAGGGCTGCGTGGCTACACCTTC

v_gene: TRBV4-1
abundance: .
d_gene: .
j_gene: TRBJ1-2
CDR3aa: CASSRLRGLGYTF
CDR3nt: TGCGCCAGCAGCCGTCTCAGGGGTTTAGGCTACACCTTC

v_gene: TRBV9
abundance: .
d_gene: .
j_gene: TRBJ2-5
CDR3aa: CASSVGGVETQYF
CDR3nt: TGTGCCAGCAGCGTAGGGGGGGTTGAGACCCAGTACTTC

v_gene: TRBV9
abundance: .
d_gene: .
j_gene: TRBJ2-5
CDR3aa: CASSAYGGSGGETQYF
CDR3nt: TGTGCCAGCAGCGCGTACGGGGGTTCGGGCGGTGAGACCCAGTACTTC

v_gene: TRBV5-1
abundance: .
d_gene: .
j_gene: TRBJ1-1
CDR3aa: CASSPDVGLNTEAFF
CDR3nt: TGCGCCAGCAGCCCTGACGTGGGTTTGAACACTGAAGCTTTCTTT

v_gene: TRBV5-4
abundance: .
d_gene: .
j_gene: TRBJ1-2
CDR3aa: CASSVDSYGYTF
CDR3nt: TGTGCCAGCAGCGTGGACAGCTATGGCTACACCTTC

v_gene: TRBV28
abundance: .
d_gene: TRBD2
j_gene: TRBJ2-5
CDR3aa: CASNRLAALGTQYF
CDR3nt: TGTGCCAGCAACCGACTAGCGGCACTCGGGACCCAGTACTTC

v_gene: TRBV5-6
abundance: .
d_gene: TRBD1
j_gene: TRBJ2-2
CDR3aa: CASSLLGGAQGTGELFF
CDR3nt: TGTGCCAGCAGCTTGTTAGGGGGCGCACAGGGGACCGGGGAGCTGTTTTTT

v_gene: TRBV18
abundance: .
d_gene: .
j_gene: TRBJ2-3
CDR3aa: CASSPGRASTDTQYF
CDR3nt: TGTGCCAGCTCACCGGGGCGGGCAAGCACAGATACGCAGTATTTT

v_gene: TRBV25-1
abundance: few
d_gene: .
j_gene: TRBJ2-7
CDR3aa: CASSPGYYEQYF
CDR3nt: TGTGCCAGCAGTCCAGGGTATTACGAGCAGTACTTC

v_gene: TRBV7-9
abundance: once
d_gene: .
j_gene: TRBJ2-2
CDR3aa: CASSLVRRGTGELFF
CDR3nt: TGTGCCAGCAGCTTAGTTCGGAGGGGCACCGGGGAGCTGTTTTTT

v_gene: TRBV10-1
abundance: .
d_gene: .
j_gene: TRBJ2-7
CDR3aa: CASSGSDRTIPTHEQYF
CDR3nt: TGCGCCAGCAGCGGATCGGATAGGACTATACCGACCCACGAGCAGTACTTC

v_gene: TRBV4-1
abundance: .
d_gene: .
j_gene: TRBJ1-2
CDR3aa: CASSQDPSGVYYGYTF
CDR3nt: TGCGCCAGCAGCCAAGACCCGTCGGGGGTCTACTATGGCTACACCTTC

v_gene: TRBV2
abundance: .
d_gene: .
j_gene: TRBJ1-2
CDR3aa: CASLPPRRGQGRFYGYTF
CDR3nt: TGTGCCAGCCTTCCCCCCCGAAGAGGTCAGGGCCGCTTCTATGGCTACACCTTC

v_gene: TRBV27
abundance: .
d_gene: TRBD2
j_gene: TRBJ2-1
CDR3aa: CASSTSGSSFF
CDR3nt: TGTGCCAGCTCTACTAGCGGGAGTTCGTTCTTC

v_gene: TRBV6-6
abundance: .
d_gene: .
j_gene: TRBJ1-2
CDR3aa: CASSRGGKDYGYTF
CDR3nt: TGTGCCAGCAGCCGAGGGGGAAAGGACTATGGCTACACCTTC

v_gene: TRBV19
abundance: .
d_gene: TRBD1
j_gene: TRBJ2-7
CDR3aa: CASSVTGVRRYEQYF
CDR3nt: TGTGCCAGTAGTGTAACAGGGGTTAGGCGTTACGAGCAGTACTTC

v_gene: TRBV30
abundance: .
d_gene: .
j_gene: TRBJ2-1
CDR3aa: CAGETDGDYNEQFF
CDR3nt: TGTGCCGGGGAGACTGACGGAGACTACAATGAGCAGTTCTTC

v_gene: TRBV5-1
abundance: .
d_gene: .
j_gene: TRBJ1-2
CDR3aa: CASSLKGMGGYTF
CDR3nt: TGCGCCAGCAGCTTGAAGGGGATGGGTGGCTACACCTTC

v_gene: TRBV28
abundance: .
d_gene: TRBD1
j_gene: TRBJ1-1
CDR3aa: CASSSHTGDTEAFF
CDR3nt: TGTGCCAGCAGTTCCCACACAGGGGACACTGAAGCTTTCTTT

v_gene: TRBV14
abundance: once
d_gene: .
j_gene: TRBJ1-1
CDR3aa: CASSQGALVLKTEAFF
CDR3nt: TGTGCCAGCAGCCAAGGGGCCCTGGTATTAAAGACTGAAGCTTTCTTT

v_gene: TRBV7-7
abundance: .
d_gene: .
j_gene: TRBJ2-3
CDR3aa: CASSPGRGTEGTDTQYF
CDR3nt: TGTGCCAGCAGCCCAGGGAGGGGGACAGAGGGCACAGATACGCAGTATTTT

v_gene: TRBV27
abundance: .
d_gene: .
j_gene: TRBJ2-1
CDR3aa: CASKGLPYNEQFF
CDR3nt: TGTGCCAGCAAGGGGCTCCCCTACAATGAGCAGTTCTTC

v_gene: TRBV29-1
abundance: .
d_gene: .
j_gene: TRBJ2-7
CDR3aa: CSVSQGGSSYEQYF
CDR3nt: TGCAGCGTTTCCCAGGGGGGCAGCTCCTACGAGCAGTACTTC

v_gene: TRBV30
abundance: once
d_gene: .
j_gene: TRBJ2-7
CDR3aa: CAWSLSGYEQYF
CDR3nt: TGTGCCTGGAGTCTCAGCGGCTACGAGCAGTACTTC

v_gene: TRBV4-1
abundance: .
d_gene: TRBD2
j_gene: TRBJ2-1
CDR3aa: CASSQGPSGLAALDEQFF
CDR3nt: TGCGCCAGCAGCCAAGGCCCATCGGGACTAGCGGCCTTGGATGAGCAGTTCTTC

v_gene: TRBV28
abundance: .
d_gene: .
j_gene: TRBJ1-3
CDR3aa: CASSFGQRTGNTIYF
CDR3nt: TGTGCCAGCAGTTTTGGTCAGAGAACTGGAAACACCATATATTTT

v_gene: TRBV18
abundance: once
d_gene: .
j_gene: TRBJ2-3
CDR3aa: CASSWGDTQYF
CDR3nt: TGTGCCAGCTCCTGGGGTGATACGCAGTATTTT

v_gene: TRBV28
abundance: .
d_gene: TRBD2
j_gene: TRBJ2-3
CDR3aa: CASSVTSGGPPDTQYF
CDR3nt: TGTGCCAGCAGTGTGACTAGCGGGGGGCCCCCAGATACGCAGTATTTT

v_gene: TRBV5-6
abundance: .
d_gene: .
j_gene: TRBJ1-4
CDR3aa: CASSDRIHEKLFF
CDR3nt: TGTGCCAGCAGTGATCGAATCCACGAAAAACTGTTTTTT

v_gene: TRBV7-9
abundance: .
d_gene: .
j_gene: TRBJ2-5
CDR3aa: CASSLGVLLGETQYF
CDR3nt: TGTGCCAGCAGCTTAGGAGTTCTATTGGGAGAGACCCAGTACTTC

v_gene: TRBV5-1
abundance: .
d_gene: .
j_gene: TRBJ2-5
CDR3aa: CASTRGTWRETQYF
CDR3nt: TGCGCCAGCACCAGAGGGACCTGGAGGGAGACCCAGTACTTC